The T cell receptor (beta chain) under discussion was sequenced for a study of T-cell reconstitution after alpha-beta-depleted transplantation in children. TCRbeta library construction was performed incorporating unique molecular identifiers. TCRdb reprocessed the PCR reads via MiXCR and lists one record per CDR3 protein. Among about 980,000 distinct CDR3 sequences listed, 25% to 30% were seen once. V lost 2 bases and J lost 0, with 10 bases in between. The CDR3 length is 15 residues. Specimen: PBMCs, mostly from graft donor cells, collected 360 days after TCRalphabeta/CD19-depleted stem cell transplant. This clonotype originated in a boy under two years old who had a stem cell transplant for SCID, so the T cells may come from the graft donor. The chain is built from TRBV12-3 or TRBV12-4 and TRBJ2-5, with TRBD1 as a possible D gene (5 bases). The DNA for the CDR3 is TGTGCCAGCAGTTTATGGGGCAGGCACCAAGAGACCCAGTACTTC. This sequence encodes CASSLWGRHQETQYF.